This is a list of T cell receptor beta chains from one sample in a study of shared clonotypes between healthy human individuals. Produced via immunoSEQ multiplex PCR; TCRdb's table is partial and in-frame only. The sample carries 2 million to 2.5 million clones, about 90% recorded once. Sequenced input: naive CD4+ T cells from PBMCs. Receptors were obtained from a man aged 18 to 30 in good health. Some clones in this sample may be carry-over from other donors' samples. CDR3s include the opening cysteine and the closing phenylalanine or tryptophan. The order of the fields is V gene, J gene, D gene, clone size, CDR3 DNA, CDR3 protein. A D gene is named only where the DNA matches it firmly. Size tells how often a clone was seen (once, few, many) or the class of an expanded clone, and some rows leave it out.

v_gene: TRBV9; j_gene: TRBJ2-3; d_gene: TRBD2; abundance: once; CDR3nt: TGTGCCAGCAGCGCAAAGATAGCGGGAGTAATAGATACGCAGTATTTT; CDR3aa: CASSAKIAGVIDTQYF
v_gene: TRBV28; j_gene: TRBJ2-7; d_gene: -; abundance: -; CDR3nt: TGTGCCACTTTTGCCCGGGCCTGGGGCTACGAGCAGTACTTC; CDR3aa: CATFARAWGYEQYF
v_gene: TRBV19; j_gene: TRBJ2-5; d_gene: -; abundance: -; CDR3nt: TGTGCCAGTAGTCCTGGGTGGGAGACCCAGTACTTC; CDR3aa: CASSPGWETQYF
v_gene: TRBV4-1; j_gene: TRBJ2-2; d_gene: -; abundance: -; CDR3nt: TGCGCCAGCAGCCAGAGGATTGGGGCGTCGAACACCGGGGAGCTGTTTTTT; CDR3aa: CASSQRIGASNTGELFF
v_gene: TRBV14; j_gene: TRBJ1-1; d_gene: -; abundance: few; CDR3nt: TGTGCCAGCAGTTCCTACACTGAAGCTTTCTTT; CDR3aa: CASSSYTEAFF
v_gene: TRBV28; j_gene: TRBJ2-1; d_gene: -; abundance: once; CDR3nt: TGTGCCAGCAGTTCTACTAGGGCTAGCTCCTACAATGAGCAGTTCTTC; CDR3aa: CASSSTRASSYNEQFF
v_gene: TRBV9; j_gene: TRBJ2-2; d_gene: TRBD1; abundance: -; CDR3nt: TGTGCCAGCAGCGCCGACAGGGGCGACACCGGGGAGCTGTTTTTT; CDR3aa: CASSADRGDTGELFF
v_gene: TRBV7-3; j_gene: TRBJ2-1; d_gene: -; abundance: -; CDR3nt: TGTGCCAGCAGCTTATTAGTCGGGTCGAATTTGGATGAGCAGTTCTTC; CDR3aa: CASSLLVGSNLDEQFF
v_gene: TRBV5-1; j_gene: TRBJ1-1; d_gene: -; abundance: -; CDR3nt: TGCGCCAGCAGCTTGGGACAGACTAAGAACACTGAAGCTTTCTTT; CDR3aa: CASSLGQTKNTEAFF
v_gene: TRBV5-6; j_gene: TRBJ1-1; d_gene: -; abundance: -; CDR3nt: TGTGCCAGCAGCTCGCAACAGGGAGAAGCTTTCTTT; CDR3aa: CASSSQQGEAFF
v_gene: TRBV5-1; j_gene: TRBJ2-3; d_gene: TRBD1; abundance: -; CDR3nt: TGCGCCAGCAGCTTCCTACCGGGACAGGATCAAGGGACAGATACGCAGTATTTT; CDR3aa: CASSFLPGQDQGTDTQYF
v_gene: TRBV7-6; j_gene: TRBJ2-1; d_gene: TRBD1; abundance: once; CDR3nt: TGTGCCAGCAGCTCCTTTTCAGGGGGCTCCTACTCCTACAATGAGCAGTTCTTC; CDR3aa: CASSSFSGGSYSYNEQFF
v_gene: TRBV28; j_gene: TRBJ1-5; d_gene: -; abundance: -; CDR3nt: TGTGCCAGCACCATAAATAGCAATCAGCCCCAGCATTTT; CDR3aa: CASTINSNQPQHF
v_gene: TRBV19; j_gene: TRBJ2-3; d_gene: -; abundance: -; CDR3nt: TGTACCAGTATAGACGGGAGCACAGATACGCAGTATTTT; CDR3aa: CTSIDGSTDTQYF
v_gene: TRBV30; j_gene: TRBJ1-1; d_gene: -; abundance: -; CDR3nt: TGTGCCTGGAGTCCTTCCCTGGGGCTAAGCACTGAAGCTTTCTTT; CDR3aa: CAWSPSLGLSTEAFF
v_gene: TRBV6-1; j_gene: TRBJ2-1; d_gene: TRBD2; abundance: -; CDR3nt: TGTGCCAGCAGTGAATATCCTGTGGCTAGCGGGAGGACCAATGAGCAGTTCTTC; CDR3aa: CASSEYPVASGRTNEQFF
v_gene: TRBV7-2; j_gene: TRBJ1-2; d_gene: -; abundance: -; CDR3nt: TGTGCCAGCAGCTTAGCTGGGCAGGGATATGGCTACACCTTC; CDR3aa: CASSLAGQGYGYTF
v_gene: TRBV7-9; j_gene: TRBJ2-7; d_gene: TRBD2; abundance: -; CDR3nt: TGTGCCAGCAGCTTAGTACCTAGCGGAGGCTACGAGCAGTACTTC; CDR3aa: CASSLVPSGGYEQYF
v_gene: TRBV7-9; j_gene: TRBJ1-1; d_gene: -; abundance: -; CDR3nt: TGTGCCAGCAGCTCTCTCACCGACAGTCACTTGAAAATGAACACTGAAGCTTTCTTT; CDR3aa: CASSSLTDSHLKMNTEAFF
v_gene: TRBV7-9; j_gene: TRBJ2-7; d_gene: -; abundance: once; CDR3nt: TGTGCCAGCAGCCAGACGTCCGGGTACGAGCAGTACTTC; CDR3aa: CASSQTSGYEQYF
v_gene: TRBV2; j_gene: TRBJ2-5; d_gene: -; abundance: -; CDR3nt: TGTGCCAGCAGTCCGACGTTTACAGAGACCCAGTACTTC; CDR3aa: CASSPTFTETQYF
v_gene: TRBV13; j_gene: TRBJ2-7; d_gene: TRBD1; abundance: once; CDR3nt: TGTGCCAGCAGCCCCCGGGACAGGGGTTCCTACGAGCAGTACTTC; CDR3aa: CASSPRDRGSYEQYF
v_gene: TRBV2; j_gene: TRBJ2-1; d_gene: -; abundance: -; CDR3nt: TGTGCCAGCATAGCAGCCTTGTATTACAATGAGCAGTTCTTC; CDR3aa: CASIAALYYNEQFF
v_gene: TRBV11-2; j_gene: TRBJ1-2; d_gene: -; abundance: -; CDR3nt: TGTGCCAGCAGCCTTACCACTAACTATGGCTACACCTTC; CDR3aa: CASSLTTNYGYTF
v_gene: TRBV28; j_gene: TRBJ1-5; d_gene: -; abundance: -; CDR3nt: TGTGCCAGCAGTCCCGAGCCTGGCAATCAGCCCCAGCATTTT; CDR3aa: CASSPEPGNQPQHF